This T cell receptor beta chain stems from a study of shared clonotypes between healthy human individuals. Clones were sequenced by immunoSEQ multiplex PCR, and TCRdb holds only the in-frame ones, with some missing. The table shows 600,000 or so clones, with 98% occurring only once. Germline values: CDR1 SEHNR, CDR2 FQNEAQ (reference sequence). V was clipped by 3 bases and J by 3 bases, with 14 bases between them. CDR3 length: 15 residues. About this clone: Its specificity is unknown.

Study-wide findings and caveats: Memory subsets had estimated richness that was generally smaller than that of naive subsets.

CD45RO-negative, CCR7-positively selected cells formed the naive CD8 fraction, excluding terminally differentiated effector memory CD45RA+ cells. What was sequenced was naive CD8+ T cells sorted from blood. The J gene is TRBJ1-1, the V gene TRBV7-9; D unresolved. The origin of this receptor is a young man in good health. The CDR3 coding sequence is TGTGCCAGCAGCTTTTTTCTAGGTTTGGACACTGAAGCTTTCTTT. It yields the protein CASSFFLGLDTEAFF.